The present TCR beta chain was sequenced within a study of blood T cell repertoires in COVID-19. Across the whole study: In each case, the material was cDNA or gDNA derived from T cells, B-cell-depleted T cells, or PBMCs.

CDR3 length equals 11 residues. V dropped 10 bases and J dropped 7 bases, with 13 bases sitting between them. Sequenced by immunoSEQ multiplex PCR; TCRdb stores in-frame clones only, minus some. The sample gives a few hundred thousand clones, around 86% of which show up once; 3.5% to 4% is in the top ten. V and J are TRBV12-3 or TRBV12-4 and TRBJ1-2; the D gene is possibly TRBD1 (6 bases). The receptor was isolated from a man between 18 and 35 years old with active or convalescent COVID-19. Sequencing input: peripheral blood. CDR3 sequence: CAITGRGGYTF. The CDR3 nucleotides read TGTGCCATCACAGGGCGCGGTGGCTACACCTTC.